This entry concerns a single T cell receptor beta chain. This CDR3 is 14 amino acids long. Germline loops: CDR1 GTSNPN, CDR2 SVGIG (reference sequence). The V gene end was trimmed by 2 bases and the J gene end by 8 bases; junction bases not matched to a gene: 6. This sample stems from a study of CD8 T cells in Susac syndrome. The RNA, about 0.5 to 1 ug, was put through reverse transcription using random hexamers. TCR beta CDR3 was amplified by immunoSEQ multiplex PCR. This amplification extended across 54 Vbeta and 13 Jbeta segments. Using its own MiXCR run on the immunoSEQ multiplex PCR reads, TCRdb lists one record per CDR3 protein. The sample contains about 69,000 distinct CDR3 sequences, 85% to 95% of which appear only once.

Sequenced material: CD8+ T cells from PBMCs. The J gene is TRBJ1-5, the V gene TRBV30; 10 bases line up with TRBD1. This sequence originates from a human donor in good health. CDR3 loop: CAWSSGTGVEPQHF. CDR3 nucleotides: TGTGCCTGGAGTTCCGGGACAGGGGTAGAGCCCCAGCATTTT.